Given below is one TCR beta chain in context. This sample was included in a study of cytomegalovirus exposure and HLA in healthy donors. Sequenced by immunoSEQ multiplex PCR; TCRdb stores in-frame clones only, minus some. The repertoire consists of tens of thousands of clones, with approximately 94% occurring once and the leading ten covering 1.5% to 2%. The germline V gene has CDR1 SGHDT and CDR2 YYEEEE. V lost 4 bases and J 1 base, leaving 17 bases between the germline ends. The CDR3 extends over 16 amino acids. This clonotype was sampled from a woman between 18 and 29 years old in good health and CMV-seropositive. The sample was PBMCs. This rearrangement joins TRBV5-6 to TRBJ1-1, with D perhaps TRBD1 (5 bases). The CDR3 bases are TGTGCCAGCAGCCAATTGGACATGACTTGGAACACTGAAGCTTTCTTT. Protein product: CASSQLDMTWNTEAFF.